The 9 T cell receptor beta chains in this list originate from one sample, sequenced in a study of glioma-infiltrating T cells after dendritic cell vaccination. TCRdb's copy holds only in-frame clones and misses some; the assay was immunoSEQ multiplex PCR. The sample carries about 91,000 clones, approximately 80% recorded once. The time point was: after dendritic cell vaccination, including at tumor progression/relapse. The sequencing used blood, collected after dendritic cell vaccination. The receptors stem from a human donor with glioblastoma.

This clone was found a few times. The chain links TRBV2 to TRBJ1-4; 8 bases map to TRBD1. The CDR3 loop spans 14 amino acids. In germline, CDR1 is SNHLY, CDR2 FYNNEI. Germline trimming cut 7 bases from V and 8 bases from J; bases unmatched to any gene: 9. The CDR3 region is CASTGQGLGEKLFF. CDR3 coding DNA: TGTGCCAGCACTGGACAGGGTTTAGGAGAAAAACTGTTTTTT. Supplemented by reference TRBV2 and TRBJ1-4, the full variable domain reads EPEVTQTPSHQVTQMGQEVILRCVPISNHLYFYWYRQILGQKVEFLVSFYNNEISEKSEIFDDQFSVERPDGSNFTLKIRSTKLEDSAMYFCASTGQGLGEKLFFGSGTQLSVL.

This chain joins TRBV6-5 and TRBJ1-2, with TRBD1 matching 7 bases. Per germline, CDR1 MNHEY and CDR2 SVGAGI. The trim removed 8 bases at V and 4 bases at J, leaving 13 bases unmatched. The CDR3 consists of 15 residues. CDR3 sequence (DNA): TGTGCCAGCCACCAGGGGGGCATCGCGGCCTATGGCTACACCTTC. This encodes CASHQGGIAAYGYTF.

The V and J genes are TRBV2 and TRBJ1-2, with D perhaps TRBD1 (6 bases). The CDR3 has 13 amino acids. V gave up 7 bases and J gave up 2 bases, with 11 bases separating them. Germline CDR1 SNHLY, CDR2 FYNNEI. CDR3 region: CASTETGNYGYTF. CDR3 in DNA: TGTGCCAGCACCGAAACAGGGAACTATGGCTACACCTTC.

This rearrangement joins TRBV5-1 to TRBJ1-1; a weak D match, TRBD1 (5 bases). V lost 4 bases, J lost 1 base, and 20 bases lay in between. Germline assignment: CDR1 SGHRS and CDR2 YFSETQ. The CDR3 consists of 17 residues. The CDR3 here is CASSGEVQYRGNTEAFF. The CDR3 region has the DNA TGCGCCAGCAGCGGGGAGGTTCAGTATAGGGGGAACACTGAAGCTTTCTTT. The entire variable domain, with the rest obtained from reference TRBV5-1 and TRBJ1-1, is as follows: KAGVTQTPRYLIKTRGQQVTLSCSPISGHRSVSWYQQTPGQGLQFLFEYFSETQRNKGNFPGRFSGRQFSNSRSEMNVSTLELGDSALYLCASSGEVQYRGNTEAFFGQGTRLTVV.

The chain has TRBV7-6 and TRBJ2-5; TRBD2 matches 10 bases. V lost 0 bases and J lost 4; bases outside the gene matches: 5. The CDR3 totals 16 residues. Germline CDR1 is SGHVS and CDR2 is FNYEAQ. As DNA, the CDR3 is TGTGCCAGCAGCTTAGCACTTAGCGGGAGGAGAGAGACCCAGTACTTC. Its translation is CASSLALSGRRETQYF.

Only one count was recorded for this clone. This chain joins TRBV7-2 and TRBJ2-5; TRBD2 matches at 12 bases. After removal of 5 bases from V and 5 bases from J, the junction contained 9 bases not matched to a gene. Germline V gene lookup returns CDR1 SGHTA and CDR2 FQGNSA. This CDR3 has 16 amino acids. Written as DNA, the CDR3 is TGTGCCAGCAGCGCTAGCGGGGGGGCTTTTCAGGAGACCCAGTACTTC. This codes for CASSASGGAFQETQYF.

This clone was found once. CDR3 amino acids: CASSQVGQGAAEAFF. For the CDR3, the DNA is TGTGCCAGCAGCCAGGTGGGGCAGGGGGCAGCTGAAGCTTTCTTT. This rearrangement joins TRBV7-2 to TRBJ1-1, with TRBD1 identical over 8 bases. Germline trimming cut 5 bases from V and 6 bases from J; bases unmatched to any gene: 11. Germline-derived CDR1 and CDR2 are SGHTA and FQGNSA. CDR3 length equals 15 residues.

About this clone: In the same sample, other DNA sequences code for this CDR3. The J gene is TRBJ1-5, the V gene TRBV2; D may be TRBD1 (5 bases). Trimming stripped 0 bases from V and 4 bases from J, with 7 bases between. Germline V gene data show CDR1 as SNHLY and CDR2 as FYNNEI. The CDR3 runs to 14 residues. CDR3 DNA sequence: TGTGCCAGCAGTGAAGCAAGGGGTAATCAGCCCCAGCATTTT. Translation gives CASSEARGNQPQHF.

This chain joins TRBV5-1 and TRBJ1-2, with 7 bases that match TRBD1. Germline V gives CDR1 SGHRS, CDR2 YFSETQ. Trimming cost V 4 bases and J 5 bases; bases outside gene matches: 5. The CDR3 covers 13 residues. CDR3 sequence: CASSPGTVYGYTF. The CDR3 nucleotides read TGCGCCAGCAGCCCAGGGACAGTATATGGCTACACCTTC.